The 9 T cell receptor beta chains presented below share a single source sample, sequenced in a study of T cell responses to AZD1222 COVID-19 vaccine (dated by TCRdb to the early 2020s). The sample's time point label, decoded: about 28 days (+/-7) after the second vaccine dose. The library relied on the immunoSEQ multiplex PCR assay. TCRdb mirrors the immuneACCESS table, restricted to in-frame sequences. Some clones are absent from its copies; in checked studies, under half trace to an unresolved V gene, and the reason for the others is unknown. The sample has approximately 150,000 clones on record, 87% of them singletons. The ten largest clones take up around 1.1% of the sample. Sequenced here: peripheral blood, sampled 28 days after the second AZD1222 dose. These receptor sequences come from an adult who received the AZD1222 COVID-19 vaccine.

The chain uses TRBV7-2 and TRBJ2-3; 9 positions match TRBD2. Trimming took 4 bases from V and 2 from J; bases not matched to a gene: 4. The CDR3 extends over 15 amino acids. Germline V CDR1 and CDR2: SGHTA, FQGNSA. CDR3 residues: CASSSVAGVTDTQYF. The CDR3, as DNA: TGTGCCAGCAGCTCGGTAGCGGGGGTCACAGATACGCAGTATTTT.

The chain carries TRBV9 and TRBJ1-4; D is perhaps TRBD1 (5 bases). The V end was cut by 3 bases, the J end by 10 bases, with 19 bases between. Germline assignment: CDR1 SGDLS and CDR2 YYNGEE. The CDR3 covers 15 residues. CDR3 region: CASSATTGTQGKLFF. The CDR3 DNA is TGTGCCAGCAGCGCTACGACCGGGACCCAGGGAAAACTGTTTTTT.

The rearrangement joins TRBV3-1 (or the pseudogene TRBV3-2) to TRBJ2-2; D call uncertain. Trimming cost V 6 bases and J 5 bases, with 10 bases left between them. The germline gives CDR1 LGHDT, CDR2 YNNKEL (reference sequence). There are 13 residues in the CDR3. CDR3 DNA sequence: TGTGCCAGCAGGGGTGACGAAACCGGGGAGCTGTTTTTT. This sequence encodes CASRGDETGELFF.

This clone turned up a few times. The V and J genes are TRBV19 and TRBJ1-5; D gene uncertain. V was clipped by 3 bases and J by 0 bases, with 9 bases between them. Looked up from germline, CDR1 is LNHDA and CDR2 is SQIVND (reference sequence). The CDR3 is 15 amino acids. This CDR3 is CASSMQRPSNQPQHF. In DNA, the CDR3 is TGTGCCAGTAGTATGCAGAGACCTAGCAATCAGCCCCAGCATTTT. Drawing the rest from reference TRBV19 and TRBJ1-5, the complete variable domain is DGGITQSPKYLFRKEGQNVTLSCEQNLNHDAMYWYRQDPGQGLRLIYYSQIVNDFQKGDIAEGYSVSREKKESFPLTVTSAQKNPTAFYLCASSMQRPSNQPQHFGDGTRLSIL.

The CDR3, as DNA: TGTGCCAGCAGCGCTAGCGGGGGCGGATACAATGAGCAGTTCTTC. Its protein product is CASSASGGGYNEQFF. The chain carries TRBV7-9 and TRBJ2-1; 10 nucleotides match TRBD2. The germline CDR1 and CDR2 sequences are SEHNR and FQNEAQ (reference sequence). Trimming took 5 bases from V and 4 from J; bases not matched to a gene: 5. The CDR3 totals 15 residues.

The rearrangement links TRBV5-1 to TRBJ1-1; D gene uncertain. Germline-derived CDR1 and CDR2 are SGHRS and YFSETQ. The CDR3 totals 14 residues. V lost 7 bases and J lost 0, with 13 bases in between. The DNA of the CDR3 is TGCGCCAGCTCCGAACGGATCATGAACACTGAAGCTTTCTTT. Translation: CASSERIMNTEAFF. Full variable domain (outside the CDR3, taken from reference TRBV5-1 and TRBJ1-1): KAGVTQTPRYLIKTRGQQVTLSCSPISGHRSVSWYQQTPGQGLQFLFEYFSETQRNKGNFPGRFSGRQFSNSRSEMNVSTLELGDSALYLCASSERIMNTEAFFGQGTRLTVV.

This clone occurred once. The chain carries TRBV7-6 and TRBJ2-1; a possible D gene is TRBD1 (5 bases). Trimming took 5 bases from V and 5 from J, leaving 19 bases between them. CDR1 SGHVS and CDR2 FNYEAQ come from the germline V gene. CDR3 length: 16 amino acids. The CDR3 reads CASSPKVGPLNNEQFF. The CDR3 bases are TGTGCCAGCAGCCCCAAAGTGGGGCCGCTTAACAATGAGCAGTTCTTC.

The chain links TRBV4-1 to TRBJ1-2; 10 bases agree with TRBD1. CDR1 is MGHRA, CDR2 YSYEKL, per germline. The CDR3 length is 16 residues. The ends lost 0 bases at V and 4 bases at J; junction bases unmatched: 5. Here the CDR3 reads CASSQDDRGLGYGYTF. The CDR3 nucleotides are TGCGCCAGCAGCCAAGATGACAGGGGGCTGGGCTATGGCTACACCTTC.

The chain combines TRBV5-8 with TRBJ2-7; 11 nucleotides line up with TRBD1. V shed 6 bases and J 4 bases; nucleotides not matched to a gene: 9. Germline loops: CDR1 SGHTS, CDR2 YDEGEE. The length of the CDR3 is 15 residues. The CDR3 nucleotides read TGTGCCAGCATCGCGCCGGGACAGGGGGGTTACGAGCAGTACTTC. This codes for CASIAPGQGGYEQYF.